This T cell receptor (beta chain) appears in the sequencing data of a study of blood T cell repertoires in COVID-19. Whole-study context: Samples came from the United States, Italy and Spain, spanning acute and convalescent COVID-19.

Germline trimming cut 2 bases from V and 4 bases from J; bases unmatched to any gene: 2. Germline V CDR1 and CDR2: MNHEY, SMNVEV (reference sequence). The CDR3 totals 13 residues. This table comes from immunoSEQ multiplex PCR, and its TCRdb copy is limited to in-frame clones, with some not included. The repertoire consists of about 51,000 clones, with less than 95% occurring once and the leading ten covering 3% to 3.5%. The chain combines TRBV27 with TRBJ2-7, with 7 bases identical to TRBD2. Material for sequencing was peripheral blood. This receptor was taken from a man aged 50 or older with acute or convalescent COVID-19. CDR3 nucleotides: TGTGCCAGCAGTTTAGCCGGGGGGTACGAGCAGTACTTC. Translating gives CASSLAGGYEQYF.